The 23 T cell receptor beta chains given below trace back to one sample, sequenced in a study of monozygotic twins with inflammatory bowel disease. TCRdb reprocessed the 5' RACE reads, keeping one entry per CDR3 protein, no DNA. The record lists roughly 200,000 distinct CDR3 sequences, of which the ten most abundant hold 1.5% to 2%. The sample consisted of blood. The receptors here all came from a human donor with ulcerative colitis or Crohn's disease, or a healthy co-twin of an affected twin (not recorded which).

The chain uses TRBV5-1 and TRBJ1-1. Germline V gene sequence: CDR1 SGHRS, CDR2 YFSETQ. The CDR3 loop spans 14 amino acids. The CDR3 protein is CASRGQVMNTEAFF.

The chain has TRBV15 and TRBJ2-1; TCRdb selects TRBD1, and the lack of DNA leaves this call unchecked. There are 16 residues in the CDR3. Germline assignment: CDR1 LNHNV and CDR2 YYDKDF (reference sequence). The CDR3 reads CATSRLAGTGDNEQFF.

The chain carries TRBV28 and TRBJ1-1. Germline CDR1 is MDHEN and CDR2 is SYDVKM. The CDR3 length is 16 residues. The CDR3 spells CAIEQYWEGPDTEAFF.

The CDR3 sequence is CASSPNTGTGYNEQFF. The chain has TRBV5-6 and TRBJ2-1; the D call of TRBD1 rests on TCRdb alone, since no DNA is present to check it. The CDR3 is 16 residues long. Per the germline V gene, CDR1 is SGHDT and CDR2 is YYEEEE.

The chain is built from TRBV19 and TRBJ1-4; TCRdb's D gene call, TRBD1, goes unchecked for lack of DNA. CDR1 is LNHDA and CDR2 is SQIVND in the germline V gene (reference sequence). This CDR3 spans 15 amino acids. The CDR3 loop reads CASSVMTGAREKLFF.

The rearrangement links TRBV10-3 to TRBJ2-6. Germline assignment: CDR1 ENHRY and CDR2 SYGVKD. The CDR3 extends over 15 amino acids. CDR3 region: CAIRDGNSGANVLTF.

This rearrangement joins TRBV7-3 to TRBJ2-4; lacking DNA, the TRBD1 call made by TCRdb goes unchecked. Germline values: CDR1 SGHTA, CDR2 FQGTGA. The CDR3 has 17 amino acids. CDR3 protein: CASSLTGPEGTKNIQYF. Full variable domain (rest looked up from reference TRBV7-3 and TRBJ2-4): GAGVSQTPSNKVTEKGKYVELRCDPISGHTALYWYRQSLGQGPEFLIYFQGTGAADDSGLPNDRFFAVRPEGSVSTLKIQRTERGDSAVYLCASSLTGPEGTKNIQYFGAGTRLSVL.

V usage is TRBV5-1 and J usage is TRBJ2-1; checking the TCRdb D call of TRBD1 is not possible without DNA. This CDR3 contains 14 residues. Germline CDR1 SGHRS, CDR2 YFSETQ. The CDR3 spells CASSPGQTYNEQFF.

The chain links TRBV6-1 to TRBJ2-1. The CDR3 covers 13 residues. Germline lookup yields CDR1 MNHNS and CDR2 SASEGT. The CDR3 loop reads CASSEAGLTEQFF.

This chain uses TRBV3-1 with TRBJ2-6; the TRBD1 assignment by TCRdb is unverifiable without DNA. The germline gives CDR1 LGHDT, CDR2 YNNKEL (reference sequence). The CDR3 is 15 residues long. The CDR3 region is CASSQTGIGANVLTF.

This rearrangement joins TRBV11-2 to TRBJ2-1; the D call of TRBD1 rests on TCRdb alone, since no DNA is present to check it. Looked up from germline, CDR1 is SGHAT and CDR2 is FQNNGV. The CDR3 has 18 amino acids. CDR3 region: CASSLRPTGISNANEQFF. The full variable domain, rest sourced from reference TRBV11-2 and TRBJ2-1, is EAGVAQSPRYKIIEKRQSVAFWCNPISGHATLYWYQQILGQGPKLLIQFQNNGVVDDSQLPKDRFSAERLKGVDSTLKIQPAKLEDSAVYLCASSLRPTGISNANEQFFGPGTRLTVL.

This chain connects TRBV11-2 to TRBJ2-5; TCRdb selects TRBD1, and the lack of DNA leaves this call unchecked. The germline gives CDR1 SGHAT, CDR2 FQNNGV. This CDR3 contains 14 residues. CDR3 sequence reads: CASSLDPRVETQYF.

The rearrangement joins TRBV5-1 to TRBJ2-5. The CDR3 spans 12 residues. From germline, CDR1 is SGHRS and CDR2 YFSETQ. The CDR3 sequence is CASTSDQETQYF.

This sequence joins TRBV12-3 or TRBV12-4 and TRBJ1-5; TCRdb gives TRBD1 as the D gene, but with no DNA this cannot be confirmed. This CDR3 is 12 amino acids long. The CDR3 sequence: CASSGGGQPQHF.

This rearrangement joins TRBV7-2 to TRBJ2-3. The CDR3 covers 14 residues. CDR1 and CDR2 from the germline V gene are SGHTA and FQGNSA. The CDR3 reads CASSLSPFGDTQYF.

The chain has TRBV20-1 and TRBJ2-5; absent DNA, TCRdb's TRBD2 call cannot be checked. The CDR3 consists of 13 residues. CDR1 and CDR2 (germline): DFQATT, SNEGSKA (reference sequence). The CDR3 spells CSAKGLAQETQYF.

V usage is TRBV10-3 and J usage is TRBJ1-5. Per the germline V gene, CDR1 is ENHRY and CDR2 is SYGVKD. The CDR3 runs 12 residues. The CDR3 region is CAISQGNQPQHF.

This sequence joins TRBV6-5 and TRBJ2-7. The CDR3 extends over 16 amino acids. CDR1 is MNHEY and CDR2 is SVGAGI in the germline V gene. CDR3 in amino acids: CASSYSMGRGSYEQYF.

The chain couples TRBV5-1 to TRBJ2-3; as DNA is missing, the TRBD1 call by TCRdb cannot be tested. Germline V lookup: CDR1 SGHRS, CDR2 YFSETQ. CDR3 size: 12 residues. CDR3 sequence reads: CASAGSPGAQYF. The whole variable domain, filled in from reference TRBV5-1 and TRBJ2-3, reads KAGVTQTPRYLIKTRGQQVTLSCSPISGHRSVSWYQQTPGQGLQFLFEYFSETQRNKGNFPGRFSGRQFSNSRSEMNVSTLELGDSALYLCASAGSPGAQYFGPGTRLTVL.

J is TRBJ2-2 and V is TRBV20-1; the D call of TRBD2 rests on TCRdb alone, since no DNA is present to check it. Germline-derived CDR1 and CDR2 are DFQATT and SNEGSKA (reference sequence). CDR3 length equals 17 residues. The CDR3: CSARGASGCSNTGELFF.

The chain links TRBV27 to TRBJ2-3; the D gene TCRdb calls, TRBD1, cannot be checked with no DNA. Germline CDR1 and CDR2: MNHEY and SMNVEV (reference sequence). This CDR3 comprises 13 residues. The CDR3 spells CASSSPSGFTQYF.

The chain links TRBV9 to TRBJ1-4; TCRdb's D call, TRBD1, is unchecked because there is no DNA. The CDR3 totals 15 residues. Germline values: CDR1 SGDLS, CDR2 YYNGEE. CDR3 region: CASSFQDSKAEKLFF. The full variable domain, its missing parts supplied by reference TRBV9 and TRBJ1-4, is DSGVTQTPKHLITATGQRVTLRCSPRSGDLSVYWYQQSLDQGLQFLIQYYNGEERAKGNILERFSAQQFPDLHSELNLSSLELGDSALYFCASSFQDSKAEKLFFGSGTQLSVL.

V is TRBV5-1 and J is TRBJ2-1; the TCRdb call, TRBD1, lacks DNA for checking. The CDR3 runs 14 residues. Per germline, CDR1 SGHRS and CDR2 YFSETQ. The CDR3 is CASSAGGPYNEQFF.